Presented here are 31 T cell receptor beta chains from one specimen sequenced in a study of CD8 T cells in ankylosing spondylitis. Each CDR3 protein gets one entry after TCRdb re-called the 5' RACE reads with MiXCR. Of over 150,000 distinct CDR3 sequences listed, roughly 20% are singletons. The sample taken for sequencing was blood, either unsorted or a sorted T cell fraction (not recorded which). These TCRs come from a male donor under 35 with ankylosing spondylitis or in good health (not recorded which).

The J gene is TRBJ2-1, the V gene TRBV5-1; D unclear. Trimming removed 4 bases from V and 2 bases from J, with 7 bases in between. There are 13 residues in the CDR3. The germline V gene has CDR1 SGHRS and CDR2 YFSETQ. The CDR3: CASSPEPYNEQFF. DNA of the CDR3: TGCGCCAGCAGCCCCGAGCCCTACAATGAGCAGTTCTTC.

The chain combines TRBV27 with TRBJ2-3; D might be TRBD1 (6 bases). CDR1 is MNHEY, CDR2 SMNVEV, per germline (reference sequence). This CDR3 is built from 15 residues. Trimming removed 3 bases from V and 6 bases from J, with 16 bases in between. The CDR3 DNA follows: TGTGCCAGCAGTTTTTATTGGTCAGGGGCCGATACGCAGTATTTT. It is translated as CASSFYWSGADTQYF.

CDR3 nucleotides: TGCAGCGTTGGGTCTCTAGAGCAGTTCTTC. Protein product: CSVGSLEQFF. The chain recombines TRBV29-1 with TRBJ2-1, with unresolved D. Germline V gene sequence: CDR1 SQVTM, CDR2 ANQGSEA. The CDR3 covers 10 residues. V lost 4 bases and J lost 10, with 8 bases in between.

This clonotype was found many times. The chain has TRBV12-3 or TRBV12-4 and TRBJ1-2, with D unclear. CDR3 length: 12 amino acids. The V end lost 2 bases, the J end lost 4 bases, and 5 bases lay between the germline ends. CDR3 residues: CASSLPSYGYTF. DNA of the CDR3: TGTGCCAGCAGTTTACCCAGCTATGGCTACACCTTC.

This clonotype was counted at least ten times. The rearrangement links TRBV4-3 to TRBJ2-1; weak D call: TRBD2 (5 bases). The CDR3 loop spans 13 amino acids. CDR1 and CDR2 (germline): LGHNA, YSLEER. Trimming removed 0 bases at V and 7 bases at J, with 7 bases between. The CDR3 loop reads CASSQDGGNEQFF. CDR3 nucleotides: TGCGCCAGCAGCCAAGATGGCGGGAATGAGCAGTTCTTC.

This clonotype has at least ten counts. This sequence joins TRBV13 and TRBJ2-3; 9 nucleotides line up with TRBD2. The CDR3 contains 15 residues. Looked up from germline, CDR1 is PRHDT and CDR2 is FYEKMQ (reference sequence). V was clipped by 8 bases and J by 0 bases; unmatched bases: 6. The CDR3 protein is CASVSGGSSTDTQYF. The DNA for the CDR3 is TGTGCCAGCGTTAGCGGGGGATCTAGCACAGATACGCAGTATTTT.

This clonotype was counted at least ten times. The chain combines TRBV2 with TRBJ2-2; TRBD1 matches at 10 bases. The V segment lost 8 bases and the J segment 6 bases; nucleotides outside the gene matches: 6. This CDR3 spans 14 amino acids. Germline values: CDR1 SNHLY, CDR2 FYNNEI. The CDR3 sequence: CASGGQGSAGELFF. The CDR3 DNA follows: TGTGCCAGCGGGGGACAGGGGAGCGCCGGGGAGCTGTTTTTT.

This clonotype was detected many times. The genes are TRBV28 and TRBJ1-2; D is possibly TRBD1 (6 bases). CDR3 length: 14 residues. With 1 base removed from V and 5 bases from J, the gap between germline ends came to 11 bases. The germline gives CDR1 MDHEN, CDR2 SYDVKM. The CDR3 loop is CASSLSGTRYGYTF. CDR3 coding DNA: TGTGCCAGCAGTTTATCTGGGACAAGGTATGGCTACACCTTC.

The rearrangement links TRBV7-9 to TRBJ1-2; TRBD1 is a possible D gene (6 bases). Germline values: CDR1 SEHNR, CDR2 FQNEAQ (reference sequence). Trimming pared 4 bases from V and 9 bases from J, leaving 15 bases between. The CDR3 has 13 amino acids. CDR3 protein: CASSSPGASCYTF. The CDR3 region has the DNA TGTGCCAGCAGCTCCCCGGGGGCGTCGTGCTACACCTTC.

Many counts were recorded for this clonotype. The V gene is TRBV5-1, the J gene TRBJ1-4, with D unresolved. Germline V gene sequence: CDR1 SGHRS, CDR2 YFSETQ. CDR3 size: 13 residues. Between the trimmed V and J ends, which lost 4 bases and 8 bases, there was a span of 12 bases. The CDR3 loop reads CASSRSNGEKLFF. The DNA for the CDR3 is TGCGCCAGCAGCCGATCTAATGGAGAAAAACTGTTTTTT.

Many counts were recorded for this clonotype. The chain is built from TRBV15 and TRBJ2-3; D is unclear. This CDR3 is 13 amino acids long. CDR1 and CDR2 from the germline V gene are LNHNV and YYDKDF (reference sequence). The V end lost 5 bases, the J end lost 7 bases, and 13 bases lay between the germline ends. The CDR3: CATSLRPANTQYF. In DNA form, the CDR3 reads TGTGCCACCAGCCTCCGTCCCGCGAATACGCAGTATTTT.

This clonotype was seen repeatedly, ten times or more. The chain links TRBV12-3 or TRBV12-4 to TRBJ2-4; D is unresolved. Trimming pared 1 base from V and 6 bases from J, leaving 10 bases between. The CDR3 covers 14 residues. CDR3 protein: CASSLEGNPNIQYF. In nucleotides, the CDR3 is TGTGCCAGCAGTTTAGAGGGAAACCCAAACATTCAGTACTTC.

This clonotype was seen repeatedly, ten times or more. The chain couples TRBV12-3 or TRBV12-4 to TRBJ1-2; 7 nucleotides match TRBD1. V lost 7 bases and J lost 4; bases outside the gene matches: 9. This CDR3 contains 14 residues. The CDR3 region is CASTRQGLIYGYTF. The CDR3, as DNA: TGTGCCAGCACCCGACAGGGTCTGATCTATGGCTACACCTTC.

V gene TRBV6-2 or TRBV6-3 combines with J gene TRBJ1-5, with a tentative D call TRBD1 (6 bases). V was shortened by 6 bases and J by 4 bases, with 10 bases between the two germline ends. Per the germline V gene, CDR1 is MNHEY and CDR2 is SVGEGT. This CDR3 has 13 residues. DNA of the CDR3: TGTGCCAGCAGCAAAACAGGGAATCAGCCCCAGCATTTT. Translated: CASSKTGNQPQHF.

This clonotype showed up just once. V is TRBV20-1 and J is TRBJ2-3; no reliable D call. Germline CDR1 reads DFQATT; CDR2 reads SNEGSKA (reference sequence). Trimming removed 2 bases at V and 4 bases at J, with 7 bases between. The CDR3 has 12 residues. In nucleotides, the CDR3 is TGCAGTGCTAGATCCCCCTCAGATACGCAGTATTTT. This gives the protein CSARSPSDTQYF.

This clonotype was detected ten times or more. This sequence joins TRBV9 and TRBJ2-1; D might be TRBD2 (7 bases). Germline CDR1 reads SGDLS; CDR2 reads YYNGEE. V was clipped by 0 bases and J by 11 bases, with 15 bases between them. The CDR3 runs 14 residues. In DNA, the CDR3 is TGTGCCAGCAGCGTAGAGGGGGGGGCGGCCCAGCAGTTCTTC. Protein product: CASSVEGGAAQQFF.

This clonotype came up once. The chain links TRBV6-5 to TRBJ1-6; D may be TRBD1 (5 bases). V lost 11 bases and J lost 8, with 16 bases in between. The germline CDR1 and CDR2 sequences are MNHEY and SVGAGI. The CDR3 spans 13 residues. The CDR3 loop reads CAPGEERDSPLHF. DNA of the CDR3: TGTGCCCCGGGGGAAGAGAGGGATTCACCCCTCCACTTT.

At least ten counts were recorded for this clonotype. The chain carries TRBV20-1 and TRBJ2-1, with a weak D call TRBD2 (5 bases). Germline V lookup: CDR1 DFQATT, CDR2 SNEGSKA (reference sequence). V was clipped by 3 bases and J by 6 bases, with 18 bases between them. The CDR3 is made up of 15 amino acids. CDR3 residues: CSASSTSGDLNEQFF. CDR3 nucleotides: TGCAGTGCTAGTTCTACCAGCGGAGACCTCAATGAGCAGTTCTTC.

As regards this clonotype: This could be a read error, since a much larger clone is one nucleotide away. The CDR3 loop is CASSQGHMSALHF. CDR3 in DNA: TGTGCCAGCAGCCAAGGACATATGTCAGCCCTCCACTTT. The V call is TRBV3-1, the J call TRBJ1-6; no firm D call. CDR3 size: 13 residues. Trimming took 1 base from V and 14 from J, leaving 12 bases between them. Germline V gene sequence: CDR1 LGHDT, CDR2 YNNKEL (reference sequence).

The chain combines TRBV4-3 with TRBJ1-4; perhaps TRBD1 as D (5 bases). Trimming took 5 bases from V and 2 from J, leaving 15 bases between them. The CDR3 totals 16 residues. The germline gives CDR1 LGHNA, CDR2 YSLEER. CDR3 sequence reads: CASSSESQGTNEKLFF. The DNA of the CDR3 is TGCGCCAGCAGCTCCGAGTCCCAGGGTACTAATGAAAAACTGTTTTTT.

This clonotype was observed at least ten times. The chain uses TRBV27 and TRBJ2-6, with 7 bases matching TRBD1. V lost 6 bases, J lost 8 bases, and 7 bases stayed unmatched. The CDR3 runs 14 residues. Per germline, CDR1 MNHEY and CDR2 SMNVEV (reference sequence). CDR3 in DNA: TGTGCCAGCAGACCTAGGACAGGTTCCAACGTCCTGACTTTC. Its translation: CASRPRTGSNVLTF.

This clonotype was seen ten or more times. The genes are TRBV6-2 or TRBV6-3 and TRBJ2-7; D might be TRBD1 or TRBD2, each matching 5 bases. The CDR3 covers 13 residues. V was clipped by 4 bases and J by 0 bases, with 7 bases between them. Germline CDR1 MNHEY, CDR2 SVGEGT. The CDR3 nucleotides read TGTGCCAGCAGTTGGGGGAGCTCCTACGAGCAGTACGTC. Translated: CASSWGSSYEQYV.

The sample holds many counts of this clonotype. The CDR3 nucleotides read TGTGCCAGCAGTGTTGATAGCGGGAGGGAGACCCAGTACTTC. This gives the protein CASSVDSGRETQYF. The gene calls are TRBV2 and TRBJ2-5; 10 nucleotides match TRBD2. Trimming cost V 4 bases and J 5 bases; bases outside gene matches: 4. Germline values: CDR1 SNHLY, CDR2 FYNNEI. This CDR3 has 14 amino acids.

In its sample, this clonotype was seen many times. This rearrangement joins TRBV12-3 or TRBV12-4 to TRBJ2-5; D unclear. The CDR3 has 13 residues. Trimming pared 3 bases from V and 2 bases from J, leaving 7 bases between. As DNA, the CDR3 is TGTGCCAGCAGTTTCTACAGACAAGAGACCCAGTACTTC. This codes for CASSFYRQETQYF.

Ten or more counts support this clonotype. The chain joins TRBV28 to TRBJ1-4; possibly TRBD1 for D (6 bases). The CDR3 loop spans 14 amino acids. Germline CDR1 is MDHEN and CDR2 is SYDVKM. Trimming cost V 6 bases and J 8 bases, with 16 bases left between them. This chain's CDR3 is CASSRMGAGEKLFF. CDR3 nucleotides: TGTGCCAGCAGCCGGATGGGGGCCGGGGAAAAACTGTTTTTT.

In its sample, this clonotype was seen many times. The chain employs TRBV24-1 and TRBJ2-3; a possible D gene is TRBD1 (5 bases). The CDR3 is 12 amino acids. Germline CDR1 and CDR2: KGHDR and SFDVKD. V lost 4 bases and J 7 bases, leaving 8 bases between the germline ends. CDR3 in DNA: TGTGCCACCAGTGAGCAGGGATATACGCAGTATTTT. Protein: CATSEQGYTQYF.

In its sample, this clonotype was seen many times. V is TRBV6-2 or TRBV6-3 and J is TRBJ2-6; unclear D gene. Germline loops: CDR1 MNHEY, CDR2 SVGEGT. Trimming removed 7 bases from V and 1 base from J, with 8 bases in between. The CDR3 is made up of 14 amino acids. The CDR3 DNA reads TGTGCCAGCACCGACCTATCTGGGGCCAACGTCCTGACTTTC. This sequence encodes CASTDLSGANVLTF.

This clonotype was seen at least ten times. The chain couples TRBV20-1 to TRBJ2-6; perhaps TRBD2 as D (6 bases). V was pared by 6 bases and J by 0 bases, with 15 bases between. This CDR3 comprises 16 residues. Germline V lookup: CDR1 DFQATT, CDR2 SNEGSKA (reference sequence). The CDR3 protein is CSAPRGGSSGANVLTF. Here the CDR3 DNA reads TGCAGTGCCCCCCGGGGAGGCAGCTCTGGGGCCAACGTCCTGACTTTC.

This clonotype was recorded many times. This chain's CDR3 is CASSPTGTSGSLRYNEQFF. As DNA, the CDR3 is TGTGCCAGCAGCCCGACCGGGACTAGCGGGTCGTTACGGTACAATGAGCAGTTCTTC. V and J are TRBV14 and TRBJ2-1; TRBD2 matches 12 bases. With 4 bases clipped from V and 4 bases from J, the junction kept 14 bases outside the gene matches. Looked up from germline, CDR1 is SGHDN and CDR2 is FVKESK. The CDR3 has 19 amino acids.

This chain uses TRBV20-1 with TRBJ2-7; the D gene is possibly TRBD2 (5 bases). Germline V CDR1 and CDR2: DFQATT, SNEGSKA (reference sequence). Trimming removed 0 bases from V and 0 bases from J, with 9 bases in between. The CDR3 is made up of 14 amino acids. CDR3 loop: CSARETGISYEQYF. The CDR3 DNA is TGCAGTGCTAGAGAGACGGGGATCTCCTACGAGCAGTACTTC.

The chain links TRBV10-3 to TRBJ2-5, with D tentatively TRBD1 or TRBD2 (6 bases each). From germline, CDR1 is ENHRY and CDR2 SYGVKD. CDR3 length: 13 amino acids. V lost 4 bases to trimming and J lost 5 bases, with 11 bases between them. The CDR3 DNA follows: TGTGCCATCAGTGGGGGGGCGGAGGAGACCCAGTACTTC. Protein product: CAISGGAEETQYF.